The next 7 T cell receptor beta chains were all read from a single sample in a study of radiotherapy plus CTLA-4 blockade in lung cancer. Assay used: immunoSEQ multiplex PCR; TCRdb lists only in-frame clones, some missing. The data show about 68,000 clones, around 79% seen once. Sequenced here: peripheral blood, sampled from a patient treated with radiotherapy plus ipilimumab. Source of these receptors: a human donor with non-small cell lung cancer who had a complete response to radiotherapy plus ipilimumab.

The V gene is TRBV23-1, the J gene TRBJ1-2, with D perhaps TRBD1 (5 bases). TRBV23-1 is annotated as an ORF whose role is uncertain. Trimming took 0 bases from V and 3 from J, leaving 11 bases between them. The CDR3 totals 15 residues. CDR3 amino acids: CASSQSLRGDYGYTF. The CDR3 DNA reads TGCGCCAGCAGTCAATCGTTGAGGGGAGACTATGGCTACACCTTC.

This rearrangement joins TRBV7-2 to TRBJ2-2, with a weak D call TRBD2 (6 bases). The CDR3 is made up of 17 amino acids. Between the trimmed V and J ends, which lost 1 base and 5 bases, there was a span of 17 bases. CDR1 is SGHTA and CDR2 is FQGNSA in the germline V gene. The CDR3 DNA follows: TGTGCCAGCAGCTTAGTGGAATTAGCGGTTCTGACCGGGGAGCTGTTTTTT. Its translation is CASSLVELAVLTGELFF. The full variable domain, completed using reference TRBV7-2 and TRBJ2-2, is GAGVSQSPSNKVTEKGKDVELRCDPISGHTALYWYRQSLGQGLEFLIYFQGNSAPDKSGLPSDRFSAERTGGSVSTLTIQRTQQEDSAVYLCASSLVELAVLTGELFFGEGSRLTVL.

The chain links TRBV10-2 to TRBJ1-2; D is undetermined. Germline values: CDR1 WSHSY, CDR2 SAAADI. This CDR3 has 13 amino acids. The ends were cut back, 6 bases at V and 6 bases at J, with 14 bases in the middle. In DNA, the CDR3 is TGCGCCAGCAGCACTGTATTCTTGCATGGCTACACCTTC. It encodes CASSTVFLHGYTF.

This chain connects TRBV7-6 to TRBJ1-1; D unclear. The CDR3 loop spans 13 amino acids. The V and J ends lost 5 bases and 2 bases respectively, with 9 bases between them. Germline assignment: CDR1 SGHVS and CDR2 FNYEAQ. The CDR3 reads CASSPDENTEAFF. CDR3 sequence (DNA): TGTGCCAGCAGCCCGGACGAAAACACTGAAGCTTTCTTT.

V gene TRBV6-6 combines with J gene TRBJ1-4; TRBD1 agrees at 9 bases. The trim removed 7 bases at V and 5 bases at J, leaving 11 bases unmatched. The CDR3 extends over 16 amino acids. CDR1 and CDR2 from the germline V gene are MNHNY and SVGAGI (reference sequence). The CDR3 DNA is TGTGCCAGCATTCTTATAGGGGGACAGGGAAATGAAAAACTGTTTTTT. Encoded protein: CASILIGGQGNEKLFF.

The J gene is TRBJ1-6, the V gene TRBV4-3; TRBD1 matches at 8 bases. CDR3 length: 16 residues. Per the germline V gene, CDR1 is LGHNA and CDR2 is YSLEER. V gave up 3 bases and J gave up 7 bases; unmatched junction bases: 8. Here the CDR3 reads CASSQSRTGRNSPLHF. The CDR3 DNA sequence: TGCGCCAGCAGCCAGTCGCGGACAGGGAGGAATTCACCCCTCCACTTT.

This clone showed up just a few times. The chain combines TRBV18 with TRBJ1-3; D unresolved. CDR1 is KGHSH, CDR2 LQKENI, per germline. V was clipped by 1 base and J by 4 bases, with 2 bases between them. The CDR3 extends over 12 amino acids. CDR3 in amino acids: CASSPQGNTIYF. CDR3 bases: TGTGCCAGCTCACCACAGGGAAACACCATATATTTT.